Detailed here is one T cell receptor (beta chain). The specificity of this receptor is unknown. Within one base of it there is no much larger clone, and no base qualities were kept. This entry belongs to a study of cytomegalovirus exposure and HLA in healthy donors (dated by TCRdb to about 2017). Looking at the study overall: A later analysis indicated that the roughly 120 validation repertoires were generated on the platform also employed for the 666 repertoires of the first cohort. The study aimed to test whether cataloging public T cell receptors could reveal signatures of past pathogen exposure. Along with the roughly 670-subject first cohort, a separate validation cohort of over a hundred different subjects was used. The study combined high-throughput TCR immunosequencing, statistical association of individual TCRs with disease status, and machine learning to predict cytomegalovirus infection status. The investigation overall reported the following: It was suggested by the authors that the approach could potentially be generalized to other disease states and immunological phenotypes. A total of roughly 160 TCR beta chains were listed by the study as associated with cytomegalovirus. In vitro tests confirmed that three of the cytomegalovirus-associated TCR beta chains recognize cytomegalovirus antigens. The classifier was reported to diagnose cytomegalovirus status with high specificity and sensitivity in both the original and validation cohorts. In a later analysis, TCRs clustered in the first cohort were found to also tend to co-occur in the 120 or so validation repertoires, with 90% to 95% of cluster scores above 0. Across donors, most TCR sequences were observed very rarely, whereas some public TCRs were present in many individuals. All 120 or so repertoires were used to score co-occurrence in the validation cohort in a later analysis, because that analysis had no HLA typing for the cohort.

Libraries were made using the immunoSEQ multiplex PCR assay. As for the original processing: A statistical classification framework was built for diagnosing cytomegalovirus status from the catalog of TCR beta chain sequences. Imported from immuneACCESS, the table was reduced by TCRdb to in-frame sequences with V and J called. These copies leave out some clones; in studies compared against another copy, an unresolved V gene accounts for under half, and the cause of the remainder is not known. V, J and clone size derive from that table, while D and trimming were established from the DNA sequence. The sample includes roughly 280,000 clones, with 65% to 90% observed a single time. The ten top clones hold around 1% of the sample. Separate from the approximately 700-subject first cohort, the validation cohort of some 130 subjects was the group to which the donors belonged. The CDR3 covers 17 residues, taking in both the cysteine and the phenylalanine. Only the CDR3 portion is preserved as DNA: 51 bases, with reading frame beginning at the first base. The germline V gene provides CDR1 SGDLS and CDR2 YYNGEE. Germline trimming: 1 base from V, 0 bases from J; junction bases outside gene matches: 4.

Sequenced material: PBMCs. This receptor was identified in a woman under 30 in good health and CMV-seronegative. The V and J segments used are TRBV9 and TRBJ2-1; 10 central nucleotides agree with TRBD2. The bases are TGTGCCAGCAGCGTACCATTAGCGGGGGGCTCCTACAATGAGCAGTTCTTC. Translation gives CASSVPLAGGSYNEQFF.